This T cell receptor beta chain is from a study of T cell repertoires in cytomegalovirus infection. This clonotype appeared many times. Its cognate antigen is unknown. Study observations and caveats: Carriers of CMV and the relevant HLA type were discriminated by public TCR beta frequency.

TCRdb reprocessed the reads with MiXCR, giving one entry per CDR3 protein. The table has hundreds of thousands of distinct CDR3 sequences, about 11% seen once. This receptor was taken from a human donor in good health (CMV status not recorded). Some clones in this sample may be carry-over from other donors' samples. Sequenced material: PBMCs.

The CDR3 DNA reads as TGTGCCAGCAGCTCCGGACAGGGAGACTATGGCTACACCTTC. It codes for CASSSGQGDYGYTF. V and J are TRBV7-9 and TRBJ1-2, with TRBD1 matching over 8 bases. Germline CDR1 and CDR2: SEHNR and FQNEAQ (reference sequence). CDR3 length: 14 residues. The V segment lost 4 bases and the J segment 3 bases; nucleotides outside the gene matches: 4.